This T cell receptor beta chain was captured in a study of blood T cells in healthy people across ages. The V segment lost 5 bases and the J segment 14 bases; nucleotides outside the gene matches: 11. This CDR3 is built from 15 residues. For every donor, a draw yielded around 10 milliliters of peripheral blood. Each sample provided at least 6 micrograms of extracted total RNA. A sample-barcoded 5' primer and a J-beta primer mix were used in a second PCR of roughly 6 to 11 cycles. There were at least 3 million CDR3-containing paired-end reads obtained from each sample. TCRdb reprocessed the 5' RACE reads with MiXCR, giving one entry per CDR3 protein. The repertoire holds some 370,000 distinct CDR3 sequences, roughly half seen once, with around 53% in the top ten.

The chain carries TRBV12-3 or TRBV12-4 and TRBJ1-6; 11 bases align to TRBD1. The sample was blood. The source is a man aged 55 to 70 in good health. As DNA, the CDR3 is TGTGCCAGCAGTCCCCGGACAGGGGGCCGGGGGGCCCTCCACTTT. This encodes CASSPRTGGRGALHF.